This TCR beta chain stems from a study of cytomegalovirus exposure and HLA in healthy donors (dated by TCRdb to 2016 to 2017). About the study as a whole: A later analysis indicated that the roughly 130 validation repertoires were generated on the platform also employed for the 700 or so repertoires of the first cohort. The study was designed to test whether signatures of past pathogen exposure could be identified by cataloging public T cell receptors. A separate validation cohort of approximately 130 different subjects was used in addition to the approximately 610-subject first cohort. The study combined high-throughput TCR immunosequencing, statistical association of individual TCRs with disease status, and machine learning to predict cytomegalovirus infection status.

Turning to this clone: Its antigen target is currently unknown. Base qualities are not provided; no much larger clone lies one nucleotide away.

The research as a whole found: In a later analysis, TCRs clustered in the first cohort were found to also tend to co-occur in the 120 or so validation repertoires, with 90% to 95% of cluster scores above 0. In vitro tests confirmed that a few of the cytomegalovirus-associated TCR beta chains recognize cytomegalovirus antigens. The validation cohort had no HLA typing available for a later analysis, so co-occurrence within that cohort was assessed over all 130 or so repertoires. The study gave a list of over 150 TCR beta chains associated with cytomegalovirus. According to the authors, the approach could potentially be generalized to other disease states and immunological phenotypes. While some public TCRs were present in many individuals, most TCR sequences turned up only very rarely across donors. In both the original and validation cohorts, the classifier was reported to diagnose cytomegalovirus status with high specificity and sensitivity.

Relative to germline, V is 0 bases shorter and J is 2 bases shorter, with 6 bases between their ends. From the germline V gene, CDR1 is SGHTS and CDR2 is YDEGEE. Counted from cysteine to phenylalanine, this CDR3 has 13 amino acids. Only the CDR3 DNA stays, 39 bases, in frame from base 1. Library preparation was by the immunoSEQ multiplex PCR assay. Concerning the study's data processing: A statistical classification framework was built to diagnose cytomegalovirus status from the catalog of TCR beta chain sequences. TCRdb carries this immuneACCESS record with in-frame sequences only. Its versions omit some clonotypes, under half of them owing to an unresolved V gene in the studies checked, with the rest unexplained. V and J calls plus clone size are reproduced from that table; the DNA served to infer D and trimming. This sample is represented by tens of thousands of clones; around 96% of them were singletons. About 4.5% of the sample is in the top ten clones.

Separate from the approximately 670-subject first cohort, the validation cohort of roughly 110 subjects was the group to which the donors belonged. The chain is encoded by TRBV5-8 joined to TRBJ2-7; no D gene can be assigned with confidence. Sequenced input: PBMCs. The TCR sequence derives from a man between 18 and 29 years old in good health and CMV-seropositive. The CDR3 protein is CASSLGAPYEQYF. The nucleotide sequence is given as TGTGCCAGCAGCTTGGGGGCCCCCTACGAGCAGTACTTC.